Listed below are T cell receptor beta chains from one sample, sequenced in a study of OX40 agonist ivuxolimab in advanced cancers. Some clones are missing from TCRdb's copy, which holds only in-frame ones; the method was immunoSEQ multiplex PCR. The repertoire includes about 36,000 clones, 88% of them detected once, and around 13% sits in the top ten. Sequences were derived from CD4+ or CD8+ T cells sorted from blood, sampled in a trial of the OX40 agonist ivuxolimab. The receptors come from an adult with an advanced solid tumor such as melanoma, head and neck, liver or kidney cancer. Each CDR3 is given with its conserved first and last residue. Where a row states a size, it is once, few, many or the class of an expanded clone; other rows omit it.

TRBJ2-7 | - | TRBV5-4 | CASSLAGAAFLASYEQYF
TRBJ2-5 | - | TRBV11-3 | CASSLLPGETQYF
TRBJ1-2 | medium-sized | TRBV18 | CASPPFDSDPNYGYTF
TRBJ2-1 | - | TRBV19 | CASSIARGNEQFF
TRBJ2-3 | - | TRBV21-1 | CASSTAGLGTDTQYF
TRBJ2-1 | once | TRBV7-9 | CASSLAMGVRNEQFF
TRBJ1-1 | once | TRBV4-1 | CASSPLGQGVNTEAFF
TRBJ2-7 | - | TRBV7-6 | CASSLGPGQGSYEQYF
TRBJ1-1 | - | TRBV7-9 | CASSSWEGFTEAFF
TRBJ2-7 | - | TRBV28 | CASRHRDRVGEQYF
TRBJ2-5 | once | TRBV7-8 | CASSPGRGWPGETQYF
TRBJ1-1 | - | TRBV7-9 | CASSLAQRWGRVNTEAFF
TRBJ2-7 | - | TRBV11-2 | CASSLAPGLADSYEQYF
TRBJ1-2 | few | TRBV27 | CASMAAGANGYTF
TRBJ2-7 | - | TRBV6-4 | CASSAPFARGRGEQYF
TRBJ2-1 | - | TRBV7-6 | CASSDQPYNEQFF
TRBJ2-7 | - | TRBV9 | CASSVGWTYEQYF
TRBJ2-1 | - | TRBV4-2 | CASSQDGGGGEQFF
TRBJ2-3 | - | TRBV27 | CASSVSGWGTDTQYF
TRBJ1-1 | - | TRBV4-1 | CASSQMNTEAFF
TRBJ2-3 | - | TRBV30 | CAWSKVSGTDTQYF
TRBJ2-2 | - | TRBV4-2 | CASSQVEATGELFF
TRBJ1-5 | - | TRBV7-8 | CASSRAREQPQHF